The next 12 T cell receptor beta chains were all read from a single sample in a study of CD8 T cells in ankylosing spondylitis. TCRdb independently ran MiXCR on the 5' RACE reads; one entry per CDR3 protein. The table includes around 150,000 distinct CDR3 sequences, 18% detected once. Sequenced: blood, either unsorted or a sorted T cell fraction (not recorded which). These receptors all come from a male donor with ankylosing spondylitis or in good health (not recorded which).

This chain uses TRBV3-1 with TRBJ2-1, with no clear D. This CDR3 region has 14 residues. Germline-derived CDR1 and CDR2 are LGHDT and YNNKEL (reference sequence). V was cut by 1 base and J by 4 bases, with 8 bases left in between. CDR3 in DNA: TGTGCCAGCAGCCAAGGGGTAGAATACAATGAGCAGTTCTTC. Translating gives CASSQGVEYNEQFF.

Comments on this clonotype: This sequence may be a read error, since a much larger clone differs from it by one base. This rearrangement joins TRBV5-1 to TRBJ2-4; 9 bases line up with TRBD1. The germline CDR1 and CDR2 sequences are SGHRS and YFSETQ. The CDR3 length is 15 residues. V was pared by 4 bases and J by 2 bases, with 4 bases of the junction left unmatched. CDR3 DNA: TGCGCCAGCAGCGGGGACAGGGCTACCAAAAACATTCAGTACTTC. It encodes CASSGDRATKNIQYF.

This clonotype was recorded at least ten times. The V and J genes are TRBV7-8 and TRBJ2-7, with D tentatively TRBD2 (5 bases). V gave up 3 bases and J gave up 2 bases, with 14 bases separating them. The CDR3 has 15 amino acids. Germline CDR1 is SGHVS and CDR2 is FQNEAQ. The CDR3 here is CASSFPPGFTYEQYF. The CDR3 coding sequence is TGTGCCAGCAGCTTTCCACCGGGGTTTACCTACGAGCAGTACTTC.

The chain employs TRBV10-3 and TRBJ2-5; TRBD2 agrees at 10 bases. Germline loops: CDR1 ENHRY, CDR2 SYGVKD. The CDR3 loop spans 12 amino acids. CDR3 amino acids: CATSGIQETQYF. DNA of the CDR3: TGTGCAACTAGCGGGATCCAAGAGACCCAGTACTTC.

V usage is TRBV5-1 and J usage is TRBJ2-1, with TRBD2 matching over 9 bases. From germline, CDR1 is SGHRS and CDR2 YFSETQ. The ends lost 5 bases at V and 9 bases at J; junction bases unmatched: 12. This CDR3 comprises 15 residues. The CDR3 loop reads CASRSRTSASGEQFF. CDR3 nucleotide sequence: TGCGCCAGCAGGAGTCGGACTAGCGCGAGTGGTGAGCAGTTCTTC.

This clonotype was observed a handful of times. The genes are TRBV5-1 and TRBJ2-7; D remains unclear. There are 16 residues in the CDR3. Between the trimmed V and J ends, which lost 0 bases and 5 bases, there was a span of 18 bases. Germline CDR1 and CDR2: SGHRS and YFSETQ. The CDR3 DNA is TGCGCCAGCAGCTTGGGTTTGGACCCCCTAAGAAACGAGCAGTACTTC. This translates into CASSLGLDPLRNEQYF.

This clonotype was counted ten times or more. The rearrangement links TRBV2 to TRBJ2-1, with 13 bases identical to TRBD2. The CDR3 runs 15 residues. The V segment lost 3 bases and the J segment 5 bases; nucleotides outside the gene matches: 1. Looked up from germline, CDR1 is SNHLY and CDR2 is FYNNEI. The DNA for the CDR3 is TGTGCCAGCAGTGACGGACTAGCGGGAGACAATGAGCAGTTCTTC. This sequence encodes CASSDGLAGDNEQFF.

This clonotype was seen repeatedly, ten times or more. The rearrangement joins TRBV20-1 to TRBJ1-5; D not certain. The germline V and J ends were trimmed by 5 bases and 3 bases, with 11 bases remaining between them. The CDR3 length is 13 residues. The V gene's germline CDR1 is DFQATT and CDR2 SNEGSKA (reference sequence). The CDR3 bases are TGCAGTGCTCTTGACACGTTCAATCAGCCCCAGCATTTT. Protein: CSALDTFNQPQHF.

This clonotype showed up many times. V usage is TRBV12-3 or TRBV12-4 and J usage is TRBJ1-5, with TRBD1 matching over 7 bases. J was trimmed by 6 bases and V by 0 bases; bases with no gene match: 11. The CDR3 loop spans 17 amino acids. DNA of the CDR3: TGTGCCAGCAGTTTAGCTGGTCCGGGGCCAGGGGGTCAGCCCCAGCATTTT. This gives the protein CASSLAGPGPGGQPQHF.

This clonotype appeared a few times. The rearrangement joins TRBV28 to TRBJ2-3, with D possibly matching TRBD2 (6 bases). CDR1 is MDHEN, CDR2 SYDVKM, per germline. Trimming took off 5 bases at V and 10 bases at J, with 13 bases between the two ends. The CDR3 has 12 residues. The CDR3 coding sequence is TGTGCCAGCAGTCCGGTGACTAGTGCGCAGTATTTT. It yields the protein CASSPVTSAQYF.

This clonotype was picked up many times. This chain connects TRBV28 to TRBJ2-7; D may be TRBD2 (7 bases). This CDR3 contains 14 residues. Trimming cost V 1 base and J 6 bases, with 13 bases left between them. Germline V lookup: CDR1 MDHEN, CDR2 SYDVKM. The CDR3 reads CASSLSGGGGEQYF. In DNA, the CDR3 is TGTGCCAGCAGTTTATCGGGGGGAGGGGGCGAGCAGTACTTC.

The genes are TRBV10-2 and TRBJ2-7; D gene unclear. Per germline, CDR1 WSHSY and CDR2 SAAADI. The CDR3 consists of 12 residues. Trimming removed 0 bases at V and 8 bases at J, with 8 bases between. The CDR3 sequence: CASSESARQQYF. For the CDR3, the DNA is TGCGCCAGCAGTGAGTCGGCGAGGCAGCAGTACTTC.